The rows below give T cell receptor beta chains drawn from one sample of a study of blood T cell repertoires in COVID-19. Measured with immunoSEQ multiplex PCR; TCRdb has only the in-frame clones, and not every one. The table shows approximately 120,000 clones, with roughly 81% occurring only once. The sample comprised peripheral blood. Receptors were obtained from a human donor in a cohort sampled during active COVID-19. Each CDR3 is given with its conserved first and last residue. Fields, in order: clone size, V gene, D gene, J gene, CDR3 DNA, CDR3 protein. D genes are given only for firm matches. Only some rows state a clone size, as once, few, many or a class for expanded clones.

clone size: -; V gene: TRBV4-1; D gene: TRBD2; J gene: TRBJ2-7; CDR3 DNA: TGCGCCAGCAGCCTGCGACTAGCGGGAGGTATCTCGAACGAGCAGTACTTC; CDR3 protein: CASSLRLAGGISNEQYF
clone size: -; V gene: TRBV4-3; D gene: TRBD1; J gene: TRBJ1-1; CDR3 DNA: TGCGCCAGCAGCCAGCCGGGACAGACGACGACTGAAGCTTTCTTT; CDR3 protein: CASSQPGQTTTEAFF
clone size: -; V gene: TRBV3-1/TRBV3-2; D gene: TRBD1; J gene: TRBJ1-2; CDR3 DNA: TGTGCCAGCAGCCAAGCCTCCGGGACAGGGGGCGATGGCTACACCTTC; CDR3 protein: CASSQASGTGGDGYTF
clone size: -; V gene: TRBV28; D gene: -; J gene: TRBJ1-4; CDR3 DNA: TGTGCCAGCAGCCACCGGGAGGAAGGGGAAAAACTGTTTTTT; CDR3 protein: CASSHREEGEKLFF
clone size: once; V gene: TRBV11-2; D gene: TRBD2; J gene: TRBJ2-1; CDR3 DNA: TGTGCCAGCAGCTCCCGACTAGCGAGGAGCTCCTACAATGAGCAGTTCTTC; CDR3 protein: CASSSRLARSSYNEQFF
clone size: -; V gene: TRBV28; D gene: -; J gene: TRBJ2-7; CDR3 DNA: TGTGCCAGCAGTTCCCGCGGAGGAGTCTCCTACGAGCAGTACTTC; CDR3 protein: CASSSRGGVSYEQYF
clone size: -; V gene: TRBV9; D gene: -; J gene: TRBJ2-3; CDR3 DNA: TGTGCCAGCAGCGTAGGACAGTGGGATACGCAGTATTTT; CDR3 protein: CASSVGQWDTQYF
clone size: -; V gene: TRBV7-2; D gene: TRBD2; J gene: TRBJ2-3; CDR3 DNA: TGTGCCAGCAGCCCATTAGCGGGGGGGACCCGCACAGATACGCAGTATTTT; CDR3 protein: CASSPLAGGTRTDTQYF
clone size: -; V gene: TRBV7-2; D gene: TRBD1; J gene: TRBJ1-2; CDR3 DNA: TGTGCCAGCAGTCGCGGACAGGGCGACTATGGCTACACCTTC; CDR3 protein: CASSRGQGDYGYTF
clone size: -; V gene: TRBV3-1/TRBV3-2; D gene: TRBD2; J gene: TRBJ2-4; CDR3 DNA: TGTGCCAGCAGCCAACAAGAGGGAGGGAACAAAAACATTCAGTACTTC; CDR3 protein: CASSQQEGGNKNIQYF
clone size: -; V gene: TRBV12-3/TRBV12-4; D gene: TRBD1; J gene: TRBJ2-7; CDR3 DNA: TGTGCCAGCAGTCAACGACAGGGTCAGTACTTC; CDR3 protein: CASSQRQGQYF
clone size: -; V gene: TRBV6-5; D gene: -; J gene: TRBJ2-7; CDR3 DNA: TGTGCCAGCAGTTCGTGGACACCGAGCTCCTACGAGCAGTACTTC; CDR3 protein: CASSSWTPSSYEQYF
clone size: -; V gene: TRBV28; D gene: TRBD1; J gene: TRBJ1-6; CDR3 DNA: TGTGCCACCGGGACAGGCTATTCACCCCTCCACTTT; CDR3 protein: CATGTGYSPLHF
clone size: -; V gene: TRBV7-9; D gene: -; J gene: TRBJ1-1; CDR3 DNA: TGTGCCAGCAGCTTTAGAGGGGCAGGGGCCCCTATGAACACTGAAGCTTTCTTT; CDR3 protein: CASSFRGAGAPMNTEAFF
clone size: -; V gene: TRBV27; D gene: TRBD1; J gene: TRBJ2-7; CDR3 DNA: TGTGCCAGCAGTTTAAGTCTAGGGGGCGGGTACGAGCAGTACTTC; CDR3 protein: CASSLSLGGGYEQYF
clone size: -; V gene: TRBV25-1; D gene: -; J gene: TRBJ1-3; CDR3 DNA: TGTGCCAGCAGTGAATGGGGAGGGTACTCTGGAAACACCATATATTTT; CDR3 protein: CASSEWGGYSGNTIYF
clone size: -; V gene: TRBV18; D gene: TRBD2; J gene: TRBJ2-2; CDR3 DNA: TGTGCCAGCTCACCGAGCCTAGCGGACACCGGGGAGCTGTTTTTT; CDR3 protein: CASSPSLADTGELFF
clone size: -; V gene: TRBV10-3; D gene: -; J gene: TRBJ2-7; CDR3 DNA: TGTGCCATCAGTGAGAAAACAGCCTACGAGCAGTACTTC; CDR3 protein: CAISEKTAYEQYF
clone size: -; V gene: TRBV19; D gene: TRBD1; J gene: TRBJ2-3; CDR3 DNA: TGTGCCAGCCGAGGGGAGGGGACAGGGGTCACAGATACGCAGTATTTT; CDR3 protein: CASRGEGTGVTDTQYF
clone size: few; V gene: TRBV7-8; D gene: TRBD1; J gene: TRBJ1-5; CDR3 DNA: TGTGCCAGCAGCTTCACGACAGGGTCCAGCTCCAGCAATCAGCCCCAGCATTTT; CDR3 protein: CASSFTTGSSSSNQPQHF
clone size: -; V gene: TRBV27; D gene: TRBD1; J gene: TRBJ2-7; CDR3 DNA: TGTGCCAGCAGCCCGGGACAGGGACCCTACGAGCAGTACTTC; CDR3 protein: CASSPGQGPYEQYF
clone size: few; V gene: TRBV11-1; D gene: -; J gene: TRBJ2-7; CDR3 DNA: TGTGCCAGCAGCTTAGCGGCGGGAAGGCTAGCTTACGAGCAGTACTTC; CDR3 protein: CASSLAAGRLAYEQYF
clone size: -; V gene: TRBV7-2; D gene: TRBD2; J gene: TRBJ2-3; CDR3 DNA: TGTGCCAGCAGCCGGAGGACTAGCGCAAGCACAGATACGCAGTATTTT; CDR3 protein: CASSRRTSASTDTQYF
clone size: once; V gene: TRBV24-1; D gene: TRBD2; J gene: TRBJ2-2; CDR3 DNA: TGTGCCACCAGTGATCTGGGACTAGCCGACACCGGGGAGCTGTTTTTT; CDR3 protein: CATSDLGLADTGELFF
clone size: -; V gene: TRBV19; D gene: TRBD2; J gene: TRBJ2-1; CDR3 DNA: TGTGCCAGTAGTCCTACTAGCGGGGGAGGTTACAATGAGCAGTTCTTC; CDR3 protein: CASSPTSGGGYNEQFF
clone size: few; V gene: TRBV6-2/TRBV6-3; D gene: -; J gene: TRBJ2-7; CDR3 DNA: TGTGCCAGCAGCCCCTTTCAGGCGAGCTCCTACGAGCAGTACTTC; CDR3 protein: CASSPFQASSYEQYF
clone size: -; V gene: TRBV27; D gene: -; J gene: TRBJ2-3; CDR3 DNA: TGTGCCAGCATTCCAGGGACTTTCCCGCAGGCAGATACGCAGTATTTT; CDR3 protein: CASIPGTFPQADTQYF
clone size: -; V gene: TRBV29-1; D gene: TRBD1; J gene: TRBJ2-3; CDR3 DNA: TGCAGCGTTGGGGCCGGGACAGGGGTCACAGATACGCAGTATTTT; CDR3 protein: CSVGAGTGVTDTQYF
clone size: once; V gene: TRBV20-1; D gene: -; J gene: TRBJ1-2; CDR3 DNA: TGCAGTGCTAGCCAGGGTATTGGCTACACCTTC; CDR3 protein: CSASQGIGYTF
clone size: few; V gene: TRBV21-1; D gene: -; J gene: TRBJ2-2; CDR3 DNA: TGTGCCAGCAGCAAAGACTGGCCTAGCGGGGGGGCCGAAGCAACCGGGGAGCTGTTTTTT; CDR3 protein: CASSKDWPSGGAEATGELFF
clone size: -; V gene: TRBV7-3; D gene: TRBD1; J gene: TRBJ1-2; CDR3 DNA: TGTGCCAGCAGCTCGACGACAGGGGACTATGGCTACACCTTC; CDR3 protein: CASSSTTGDYGYTF
clone size: -; V gene: TRBV7-4; D gene: TRBD2; J gene: TRBJ2-5; CDR3 DNA: TGTGCCAGCAGCTTAGGACTAGCGGTCCAAGAGACCCAGTACTTC; CDR3 protein: CASSLGLAVQETQYF
clone size: -; V gene: TRBV11-2; D gene: -; J gene: TRBJ2-1; CDR3 DNA: TGTGCCAGCAGCTTAGTGGAGGGGCCCTACAATGAGCAGTTCTTC; CDR3 protein: CASSLVEGPYNEQFF
clone size: -; V gene: TRBV28; D gene: TRBD2; J gene: TRBJ2-7; CDR3 DNA: TGTGCCAGCATTAGGCTAGCGGGGGGGCCCTACGAGCAGTACTTC; CDR3 protein: CASIRLAGGPYEQYF
clone size: medium-sized; V gene: TRBV15; D gene: TRBD1; J gene: TRBJ2-7; CDR3 DNA: TGTGCCACCAGCCGAATTACAGGGGTGGGAAACGAGCAGTACTTC; CDR3 protein: CATSRITGVGNEQYF